The entry below gives a single TCR beta chain sequence along with its context. The data belong to a study of T cell changes during pregnancy in multiple sclerosis. TCRdb keeps only in-frame clones here, not all; method: immunoSEQ multiplex PCR. Seen here are approximately 59,000 clones, 93% observed once, and the top ten hold approximately 0.35%. V gave up 6 bases and J gave up 2 bases, with 20 bases separating them. The CDR3 is 16 residues long. Germline V CDR1 and CDR2: SQVTM, ANQGSEA. Sequencing was performed on CD4+ T cells from peripheral blood mononuclear cells, taken before pregnancy. The chain combines TRBV29-1 with TRBJ1-3, with TRBD1 as a possible D gene (6 bases). The sequence was obtained from a female donor with multiple sclerosis, enrolled in a pregnancy study. The CDR3 here is CSVGTNKGVAGNTIYF. CDR3 nucleotide sequence: TGCAGCGTAGGAACAAACAAGGGGGTTGCTGGAAACACCATATATTTT.